The clone carrying this TCR beta chain was seen a few times. The antigen remains unidentified. Alongside a J-beta primer mix, a sample-barcoded 5' primer served in a second PCR lasting roughly 7 to 12 cycles. TCRdb re-derived calls from the 5' RACE reads in MiXCR, one entry per CDR3 protein. The profile shows 700,000 to 900,000 distinct CDR3 sequences, approximately 53% of them singletons. The data belong to a study of blood T cells in healthy people across ages. Study conclusions and caveats: Investigators treated diversity estimates from one million T cells as underestimates.

The authors isolated at least 7 million PBMCs per sample. This clonotype was sampled from an elderly man in good health. What was sequenced was blood.

In DNA, the CDR3 is TGTGCCAGCAGCTCGACAGGGGTACATTCACCCCTCCACTTT. This encodes CASSSTGVHSPLHF. The rearrangement joins TRBV7-2 to TRBJ1-6; 8 bases fit TRBD1. This CDR3 region has 14 residues. Germline values: CDR1 SGHTA, CDR2 FQGNSA. V trimming: 4 bases; J trimming: 8 bases; junction bases outside the gene matches: 4.